The 3 T cell receptor beta chains listed next were all sequenced from one sample in a study of blood T cell repertoires in COVID-19. Assay used: immunoSEQ multiplex PCR; TCRdb lists only in-frame clones, some missing. The repertoire holds some 160,000 clones, 70% to 90% seen once, with more than 3% in the top ten. The sequenced material came from peripheral blood. Source of these receptors: a woman in her 70s with acute or convalescent COVID-19.

The rearrangement joins TRBV19 to TRBJ1-1, with 7 bases that match TRBD1. V dropped 5 bases and J dropped 7; count of bases not matched to a gene: 4. Germline CDR1 is LNHDA and CDR2 is SQIVND (reference sequence). The length of the CDR3 is 12 residues. The CDR3 loop reads CASSYRDSEAFF. The CDR3 nucleotides read TGTGCCAGTAGTTACCGGGACAGTGAAGCTTTCTTT.

The J gene is TRBJ2-7, the V gene TRBV7-2, with D unclear. CDR1 SGHTA and CDR2 FQGNSA come from the germline V gene. The CDR3 is 12 residues long. V lost 4 bases and J 0 bases, leaving 4 bases between the germline ends. The CDR3 sequence: CASSSSSYEQYF. In nucleotides, the CDR3 is TGTGCCAGCAGCTCGAGCTCCTACGAGCAGTACTTC.

The rearrangement joins TRBV5-4 to TRBJ1-1; D uncertain. The CDR3 covers 15 residues. V shed 4 bases and J shed 0 bases, with 13 bases lying between them. Germline-derived CDR1 and CDR2 are SGHNT and YYREEE (reference sequence). CDR3 DNA: TGTGCCAGCAGCCAAGGAGGTCCGCTGAACACTGAAGCTTTCTTT. This sequence encodes CASSQGGPLNTEAFF.